This TCR beta chain was documented in a study of blood T cell repertoires in COVID-19. Study-wide context: Spain, Italy and the United States supplied samples that represented acute and convalescent COVID-19.

Authors' methods: Reference gene primer amplification gave nucleated cell count estimates. The assay was immunoSEQ multiplex PCR, and TCRdb's table has in-frame clones only and misses some. D and trimming come from the DNA, and the V and J calls and clone size come from that table. The sample lists around 250,000 clones, approximately 83% occurring once. The count of this clone is one. Trimming took 5 bases from V and 8 from J, leaving 12 bases between them. There are 12 residues in the CDR3. Specimen: peripheral blood. This receptor was obtained from a man aged 25-40 years who had recovered from COVID-19. The rearrangement uses TRBV12-3 or TRBV12-4 and TRBJ1-2; D call uncertain. This CDR3 is CASSSQVRGYTF. In DNA form, the CDR3 reads TGTGCCAGCAGTAGCCAAGTACGGGGCTACACCTTC.